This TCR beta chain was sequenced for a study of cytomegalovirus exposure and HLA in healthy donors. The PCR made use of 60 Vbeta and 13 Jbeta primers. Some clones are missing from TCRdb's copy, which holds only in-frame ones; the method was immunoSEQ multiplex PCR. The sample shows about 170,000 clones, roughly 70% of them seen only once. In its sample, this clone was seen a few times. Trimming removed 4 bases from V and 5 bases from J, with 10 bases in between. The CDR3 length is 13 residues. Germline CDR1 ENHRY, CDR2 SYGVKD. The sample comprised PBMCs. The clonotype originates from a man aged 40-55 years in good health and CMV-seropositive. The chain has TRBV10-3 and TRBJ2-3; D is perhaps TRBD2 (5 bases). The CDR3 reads CAISAPREDTQYF. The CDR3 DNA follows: TGTGCCATCAGTGCCCCCCGGGAAGATACGCAGTATTTT.